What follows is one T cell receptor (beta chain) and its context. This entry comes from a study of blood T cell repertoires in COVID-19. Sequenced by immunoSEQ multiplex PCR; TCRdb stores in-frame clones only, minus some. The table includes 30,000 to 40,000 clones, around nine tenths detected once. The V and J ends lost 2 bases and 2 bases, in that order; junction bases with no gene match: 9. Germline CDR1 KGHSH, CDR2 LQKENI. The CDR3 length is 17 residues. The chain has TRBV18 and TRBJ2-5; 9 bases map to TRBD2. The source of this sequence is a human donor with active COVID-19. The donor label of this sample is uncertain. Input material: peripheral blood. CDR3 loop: CASSPGRSGGPQETQYF. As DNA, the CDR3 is TGTGCCAGCTCACCAGGGCGTAGCGGGGGACCACAAGAGACCCAGTACTTC.